Following are 17 T cell receptor beta chains from one sample sequenced in a study of cytomegalovirus exposure and HLA in healthy donors. The PCR made use of 60 Vbeta and 13 Jbeta primers. Profiling relied on immunoSEQ multiplex PCR, and the TCRdb table lists in-frame clones only, not all of them. Altogether around 150,000 clones are present, roughly three quarters being singletons, with the ten largest covering about 7.9%. Material for sequencing was PBMCs. These TCRs come from a male donor in good health and CMV-seropositive.

The rearrangement joins TRBV6-6 to TRBJ1-4; 9 bases agree with TRBD1. The CDR3 is 14 residues long. From germline, CDR1 is MNHNY and CDR2 SVGAGI (reference sequence). The ends lost 6 bases at V and 11 bases at J; junction bases unmatched: 10. The CDR3 DNA sequence: TGTGCCAGCAGCCCACCGGAGACAGGGGGGAAACTGTTTTTT. Residues: CASSPPETGGKLFF.

The count of this clone is one. The chain employs TRBV4-2 and TRBJ2-5; no clear D gene. Germline-derived CDR1 and CDR2 are LGHNA and YNFKEQ. V gave up 1 base and J gave up 3 bases, with 6 bases separating them. This CDR3 has 13 amino acids. Here the CDR3 DNA reads TGTGCCAGCAGCCAAGTATATGAAGAGACCCAGTACTTC. The encoded protein is CASSQVYEETQYF.

This chain uses TRBV2 with TRBJ2-7; D unclear. CDR1 is SNHLY and CDR2 is FYNNEI in the germline V gene. The CDR3 has 11 amino acids. Trimming shortened V by 5 bases and J by 5 bases, and 7 bases separated the two germline ends. In DNA form, the CDR3 reads TGTGCCAGCAGTCTGGGCCACGAGCAGTACTTC. Protein sequence: CASSLGHEQYF. Combining the CDR3 with reference TRBV2 and TRBJ2-7 gives the whole variable domain EPEVTQTPSHQVTQMGQEVILRCVPISNHLYFYWYRQILGQKVEFLVSFYNNEISEKSEIFDDQFSVERPDGSNFTLKIRSTKLEDSAMYFCASSLGHEQYFGPGTRLTVT.

This clone was seen more than once but under ten times. The rearrangement joins TRBV18 to TRBJ2-7, with D perhaps matching TRBD1 (5 bases). The V end was cut by 3 bases, the J end by 0 bases, with 12 bases between. CDR1 KGHSH and CDR2 LQKENI come from the germline V gene. CDR3 length: 15 amino acids. CDR3 sequence reads: CASSPGPLSSYEQYF. CDR3 bases: TGTGCCAGCTCACCGGGGCCACTATCCTCCTACGAGCAGTACTTC.

The rearrangement uses TRBV30 and TRBJ1-3; D unclear. V was cut by 4 bases and J by 2 bases, with 12 bases left in between. Germline V gene lookup returns CDR1 GTSNPN and CDR2 SVGIG (reference sequence). The CDR3 covers 14 residues. The CDR3 here is CAWTTGSAGNTIYF. The CDR3, as DNA: TGTGCCTGGACCACGGGATCAGCTGGAAACACCATATATTTT.

The chain is built from TRBV15 and TRBJ1-1; D is ambiguous. CDR3 length: 15 amino acids. CDR1 is LNHNV, CDR2 YYDKDF, per germline (reference sequence). V dropped 1 base and J dropped 1 base, with 10 bases sitting between them. This chain's CDR3 is CATSRGPIGNTEAFF. CDR3 sequence (DNA): TGTGCCACCAGCAGAGGCCCAATCGGGAACACTGAAGCTTTCTTT.

Comment on this clone: At the DNA level, this CDR3 is encoded by other sequences in the same sample as well. The genes are TRBV7-9 and TRBJ1-1; a possible D gene is TRBD1 (6 bases). The ends were cut back, 5 bases at V and 5 bases at J, with 12 bases in the middle. This CDR3 spans 13 amino acids. Looked up from germline, CDR1 is SEHNR and CDR2 is FQNEAQ (reference sequence). In nucleotides, the CDR3 is TGTGCCAGCAGCAGCAGGGGAGGGACTGAAGCTTTCTTT. Its protein product is CASSSRGGTEAFF.

The chain couples TRBV2 to TRBJ2-6, with 9 bases fitting TRBD1. The J segment lost 0 bases and the V segment lost 6 bases, leaving 3 bases of the junction unmatched. The CDR3 has 16 residues. Germline V gene sequence: CDR1 SNHLY, CDR2 FYNNEI. The CDR3 here is CASRDRGNSGANVLTF. In DNA form, the CDR3 reads TGTGCCAGCAGGGACAGGGGAAACTCTGGGGCCAACGTCCTGACTTTC.

V gene TRBV7-2 combines with J gene TRBJ2-3; no definite D call. CDR1 and CDR2 (germline): SGHTA, FQGNSA. Trimming shortened V by 4 bases and J by 1 base, and 6 bases separated the two germline ends. CDR3 size: 13 residues. The CDR3 DNA reads as TGTGCCAGCAGCTCGGTTGGCACAGATACGCAGTATTTT. This encodes CASSSVGTDTQYF.

The chain combines TRBV4-2 with TRBJ2-5, with 8 bases identical to TRBD2. Germline trimming cut 3 bases from V and 3 bases from J; bases unmatched to any gene: 3. CDR1 is LGHNA, CDR2 YNFKEQ, per germline. There are 14 residues in the CDR3. The chain's CDR3 is CASSHTGGKETQYF. The CDR3 nucleotides are TGTGCCAGCAGCCACACGGGGGGGAAAGAGACCCAGTACTTC.

The rearrangement links TRBV7-8 to TRBJ2-2, with 13 bases fitting TRBD2. V shed 5 bases and J 5 bases; nucleotides not matched to a gene: 2. Germline assignment: CDR1 SGHVS and CDR2 FQNEAQ. The length of the CDR3 is 15 residues. CDR3 protein: CASSMTSGGTGELFF. The CDR3 DNA reads TGTGCCAGCAGCATGACTAGCGGGGGGACCGGGGAGCTGTTTTTT.

The chain employs TRBV28 and TRBJ2-3, with TRBD2 matching 10 bases. Per the germline V gene, CDR1 is MDHEN and CDR2 is SYDVKM. This CDR3 is 15 amino acids long. Trimming took 4 bases from V and 8 from J; bases not matched to a gene: 9. The CDR3 loop is CASSSLAGGEGTQYF. The CDR3 bases are TGTGCCAGCAGTTCCTTAGCGGGGGGCGAGGGTACGCAGTATTTT.

This clone was seen a few times. The CDR3 DNA reads as TGTGCCAGCATCAGGACAGGGGGGAGTGAAAAACTGTTTTTT. The encoded protein is CASIRTGGSEKLFF. V and J are TRBV2 and TRBJ1-4; TRBD1 matches 10 bases. The trim removed 7 bases at V and 7 bases at J, leaving 6 bases unmatched. There are 14 residues in the CDR3. Germline V gene sequence: CDR1 SNHLY, CDR2 FYNNEI.

The V call is TRBV11-3, the J call TRBJ2-7; D might be TRBD2 (6 bases). V was trimmed by 5 bases and J by 3 bases, leaving 14 bases between them. Germline V gives CDR1 SGHNT, CDR2 YENEEA. This CDR3 has 14 residues. CDR3 in amino acids: CASSARSGSYEQYF. The CDR3 DNA reads as TGTGCCAGCAGCGCGAGATCCGGGAGCTACGAGCAGTACTTC.

The V and J genes are TRBV18 and TRBJ2-1; D uncertain. This CDR3 is 14 amino acids long. V shed 6 bases and J shed 9 bases, with 18 bases lying between them. Germline V gene data show CDR1 as KGHSH and CDR2 as LQKENI. The CDR3 reads CASSRQGDSGEQFF. The CDR3 region has the DNA TGTGCCAGCTCTCGTCAAGGAGATAGTGGTGAGCAGTTCTTC.

The chain joins TRBV10-3 to TRBJ2-2, with a tentative D call TRBD2 (5 bases). V dropped 4 bases and J dropped 6 bases, with 9 bases sitting between them. Germline V gives CDR1 ENHRY, CDR2 SYGVKD. The CDR3 is 13 residues long. CDR3 DNA: TGTGCCATCAGTGTCGAGGGCGCCGGGGAGCTGTTTTTT. Amino acid sequence: CAISVEGAGELFF.

The rearrangement joins TRBV9 to TRBJ2-7; TRBD1 is a possible D gene (6 bases). The CDR3 length is 15 residues. Germline-derived CDR1 and CDR2 are SGDLS and YYNGEE. V shed 0 bases and J shed 2 bases, with 12 bases lying between them. The CDR3 loop reads CASSVATGFPYEQYF. The CDR3 DNA sequence: TGTGCCAGCAGCGTAGCTACAGGGTTCCCCTACGAGCAGTACTTC.